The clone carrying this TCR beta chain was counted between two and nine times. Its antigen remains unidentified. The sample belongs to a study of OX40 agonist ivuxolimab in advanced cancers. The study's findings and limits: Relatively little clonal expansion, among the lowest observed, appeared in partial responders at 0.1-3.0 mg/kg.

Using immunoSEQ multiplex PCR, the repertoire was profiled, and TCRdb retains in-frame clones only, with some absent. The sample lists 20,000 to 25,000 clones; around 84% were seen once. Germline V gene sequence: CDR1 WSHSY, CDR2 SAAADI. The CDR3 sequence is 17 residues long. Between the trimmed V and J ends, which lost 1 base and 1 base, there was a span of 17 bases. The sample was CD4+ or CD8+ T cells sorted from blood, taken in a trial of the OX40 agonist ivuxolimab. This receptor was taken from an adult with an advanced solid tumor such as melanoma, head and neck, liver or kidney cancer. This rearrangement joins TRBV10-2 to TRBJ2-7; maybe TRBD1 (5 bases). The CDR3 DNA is TGCGCCAGCAGTGAGTTAGGGGCTGGGCCGGTGTCCTACGAGCAGTACTTC. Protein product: CASSELGAGPVSYEQYF.